These 30 T cell receptor beta chains originate from one sample sequenced in a study of blood T cells in healthy people across ages. PCR was performed a second time for about 7 to 12 cycles using a sample-barcoded 5' primer and a J-beta primer mix. In TCRdb, the 5' RACE reads were re-called with MiXCR into one record per CDR3 protein. Of approximately 730,000 distinct CDR3 sequences in the sample, more than 40% were seen once. Sequenced sample: blood. The receptors derive from a woman aged 60 to 75 in good health.

This clonotype was recorded a few times. The chain combines TRBV15 with TRBJ2-1; no definite D call. The CDR3 extends over 14 amino acids. Germline CDR1 is LNHNV and CDR2 is YYDKDF (reference sequence). V was pared by 1 base and J by 0 bases, with 4 bases between. The CDR3 nucleotides are TGTGCCACCAGCAGAGGTGCCTCCTACAATGAGCAGTTCTTC. It is translated as CATSRGASYNEQFF. The full variable domain, its missing parts supplied by reference TRBV15 and TRBJ2-1, is DAMVIQNPRYQVTQFGKPVTLSCSQTLNHNVMYWYQQKSSQAPKLLFHYYDKDFNNEADTPDNFQSRRPNTSFCFLDIRSPGLGDTAMYLCATSRGASYNEQFFGPGTRLTVL.

The chain couples TRBV6-2 or TRBV6-3 to TRBJ2-2; D unresolved. Germline V CDR1 and CDR2: MNHEY, SVGEGT. Trimming left V 5 bases short and J 4 bases short, with 5 bases between. The CDR3 runs to 12 residues. In DNA, the CDR3 is TGTGCCAGCAGTAGTAGCACCGGGGAGCTGTTTTTT. As protein: CASSSSTGELFF.

The chain has TRBV6-2 or TRBV6-3 and TRBJ2-1; TRBD2 agrees at 11 bases. In germline, CDR1 is MNHEY, CDR2 SVGEGT. This CDR3 region has 23 residues. The J segment lost 3 bases and the V segment lost 3 bases, leaving 25 bases of the junction unmatched. The CDR3 region is CASSYNAPVAGGPSPRDYNEQFF. The CDR3 nucleotides are TGTGCCAGCAGTTATAACGCACCGGTAGCGGGAGGGCCCTCCCCTCGGGACTACAATGAGCAGTTCTTC.

The chain links TRBV5-1 to TRBJ1-2, with 7 positions matching TRBD1. This CDR3 has 16 amino acids. With V trimmed by 2 bases and J by 4 bases, 11 bases remained unmatched. Germline lookup yields CDR1 SGHRS and CDR2 YFSETQ. The CDR3 DNA is TGCGCCAGCAGCTTATGGGACAGAGAAGATCTCTATGGCTACACCTTC. Residues: CASSLWDREDLYGYTF.

About this clonotype: The junction differs from germline at one of its ends, possibly a read error. The chain uses TRBV6-2 or TRBV6-3 and TRBJ1-5, with D possibly matching TRBD1 (6 bases). The CDR3 length is 15 residues. In germline, CDR1 is MNHEY, CDR2 SVGEGT. CDR3 in DNA: TGTGCCAGCGAGACCAACAGGGTGATGAATCGGCCCCAGCATTTT. This encodes CASETNRVMNRPQHF.

The chain couples TRBV14 to TRBJ2-7; 13 bases map to TRBD2. V lost 4 bases, J lost 3 bases, and 3 bases stayed unmatched. The CDR3 has 15 residues. Germline values: CDR1 SGHDN, CDR2 FVKESK. The CDR3 sequence is CASSPLAGGDYEQYF. The CDR3 nucleotides read TGTGCCAGCAGCCCACTAGCGGGAGGGGACTACGAGCAGTACTTC.

This clonotype has just a few counts. This chain links TRBV27 with TRBJ1-1; possible D gene TRBD1, 5 bases. Germline V gene data show CDR1 as MNHEY and CDR2 as SMNVEV (reference sequence). This CDR3 contains 14 residues. Trimming stripped 0 bases from V and 3 bases from J, with 8 bases between. In DNA form, the CDR3 reads TGTGCCAGCAGTTTATCAGGGGCCGACACTGAAGCTTTCTTT. As protein: CASSLSGADTEAFF.

This clonotype appeared a few times. This chain joins TRBV28 and TRBJ2-2; 10 positions agree with TRBD2. Germline CDR1 reads MDHEN; CDR2 reads SYDVKM. V shed 5 bases and J 6 bases; nucleotides not matched to a gene: 12. CDR3 size: 17 residues. The CDR3 here is CASSRPGTSAGAGELFF. DNA for the CDR3: TGTGCCAGCAGTCGCCCCGGGACTAGCGCTGGTGCCGGGGAGCTGTTTTTT.

This clonotype was counted only a few times. V and J are TRBV7-2 and TRBJ2-3; the match to TRBD2 covers 10 bases. The CDR3 runs 16 residues. Germline V gene sequence: CDR1 SGHTA, CDR2 FQGNSA. V dropped 5 bases and J dropped 4; count of bases not matched to a gene: 9. The CDR3 protein is CASSLRVLAGADTQYF. In DNA, the CDR3 is TGTGCCAGCAGCCTGAGGGTCCTAGCGGGAGCAGATACGCAGTATTTT.

The sample holds one count of this clonotype. J is TRBJ2-3 and V is TRBV10-1; a possible D gene is TRBD2 (5 bases). The length of the CDR3 is 16 residues. Germline CDR1 and CDR2: WNHNN and SYGVQD (reference sequence). V was pared by 2 bases and J by 0 bases, with 12 bases between. The CDR3 region has the DNA TGCGCCAGCAGTGAGACACTATCGGGAAGCACAGATACGCAGTATTTT. It yields the protein CASSETLSGSTDTQYF.

The CDR3 DNA is TGTGCCAGCAGTTCCGGGACCTCTCAGTACTTC. This translates into CASSSGTSQYF. V usage is TRBV28 and J usage is TRBJ2-7; the D call may be TRBD1 or TRBD2 (5 bases each). Trimming pared 4 bases from V and 10 bases from J, leaving 11 bases between. CDR1 is MDHEN and CDR2 is SYDVKM in the germline V gene. There are 11 residues in the CDR3.

The chain is built from TRBV9 and TRBJ2-1; 7 positions match TRBD2. The CDR3 totals 14 residues. Losses at the gene ends were 0 bases for V and 8 bases for J; bases not matched to a gene: 5. The V gene's germline CDR1 is SGDLS and CDR2 YYNGEE. DNA of the CDR3: TGTGCCAGCAGCGTAGATTTAGCGGGTCATGAGCAGTTCTTC. This translates into CASSVDLAGHEQFF.

This clonotype appeared a few times. This chain connects TRBV6-2 or TRBV6-3 to TRBJ2-2; D possibly matches TRBD1 or TRBD2 (5 bases each). The CDR3 totals 16 residues. Trimming removed 2 bases from V and 3 bases from J, with 13 bases in between. The V gene's germline CDR1 is MNHEY and CDR2 SVGEGT. This CDR3 reads CASSYGGQAHTGELFF. CDR3 nucleotide sequence: TGTGCCAGCAGTTACGGGGGTCAGGCGCACACCGGGGAGCTGTTTTTT.

There are a few counts of this clonotype. The CDR3 is CASSLANQPQHF. For the CDR3, the DNA is TGTGCCAGCAGTTTGGCCAATCAGCCCCAGCATTTT. The chain is built from TRBV28 and TRBJ1-5; D unclear. The CDR3 length is 12 residues. The ends were cut back, 3 bases at V and 3 bases at J, with 3 bases in the middle. Germline values: CDR1 MDHEN, CDR2 SYDVKM.

This clonotype appeared many times. The chain is built from TRBV24-1 and TRBJ2-3; weak D call: TRBD1 (5 bases). CDR3 length: 15 amino acids. The V and J ends lost 4 bases and 2 bases respectively, with 12 bases between them. Germline loops: CDR1 KGHDR, CDR2 SFDVKD. The DNA of the CDR3 is TGTGCCACCAGTGAATTTGGACATCCCACAGATACGCAGTATTTT. Translating it yields CATSEFGHPTDTQYF.

The chain combines TRBV20-1 with TRBJ2-7; D call uncertain. In germline, CDR1 is DFQATT, CDR2 SNEGSKA (reference sequence). This CDR3 has 11 residues. Trimming cost V 2 bases and J 2 bases, with 4 bases left between them. The CDR3 sequence: CSARIAYEQYF. As DNA, the CDR3 is TGCAGTGCTAGAATCGCCTACGAGCAGTACTTC.

This chain connects TRBV2 to TRBJ2-1, with D perhaps TRBD2 (6 bases). This CDR3 contains 15 residues. Trimming removed 5 bases from V and 6 bases from J, with 17 bases in between. Per the germline V gene, CDR1 is SNHLY and CDR2 is FYNNEI. The CDR3 is CASSPPSDGGNEQFF. In nucleotides, the CDR3 is TGTGCCAGCAGTCCCCCCTCGGACGGGGGCAATGAGCAGTTCTTC.

In DNA form, the CDR3 reads TGTGCCAGCAGCTTACTCGCGGGAGAGACAGAGACCCAGTACTTC. Its protein is CASSLLAGETETQYF. This chain connects TRBV7-2 to TRBJ2-5; 7 positions match TRBD2. The germline CDR1 and CDR2 sequences are SGHTA and FQGNSA. The junction had 7 bases not matched to a gene; V was cut back by 2 bases and J by 4 bases. CDR3 length: 15 residues.

This clonotype was seen more than once but under ten times. The chain links TRBV11-3 to TRBJ2-1; 8 nucleotides agree with TRBD1. After removal of 8 bases from V and 4 bases from J, the junction contained 7 bases not matched to a gene. This CDR3 comprises 14 residues. Germline V lookup: CDR1 SGHNT, CDR2 YENEEA. CDR3 loop: CASGQGGGYNEQFF. The CDR3 DNA follows: TGTGCCAGCGGACAGGGTGGGGGGTACAATGAGCAGTTCTTC.

This clonotype was seen more than once but under ten times. The gene calls are TRBV27 and TRBJ2-5, with TRBD1 identical over 8 bases. J gave up 5 bases and V 5 bases, and 10 bases lay outside the gene matches. The CDR3 has 15 residues. The germline gives CDR1 MNHEY, CDR2 SMNVEV (reference sequence). The DNA of the CDR3 is TGTGCCAGCAGTACGAGACGTGGACAGGGTGAGACCCAGTACTTC. Amino acids: CASSTRRGQGETQYF.

The J gene is TRBJ2-1, the V gene TRBV6-2 or TRBV6-3, with 8 bases aligning to TRBD2. Germline CDR1 reads MNHEY; CDR2 reads SVGEGT. This CDR3 is 15 amino acids long. V shed 7 bases and J 7 bases; nucleotides not matched to a gene: 12. The DNA of the CDR3 is TGTGCCAGCACTTCCGGGGGACTAGATGTGAATGAGCAGTTCTTC. Its translation: CASTSGGLDVNEQFF.

This clonotype was seen a handful of times. This chain joins TRBV5-4 and TRBJ2-4, with TRBD2 identical over 12 bases. Judging by the DNA end, TRBJ2-5 fits better; the J call may be wrong. This CDR3 spans 17 amino acids. Looked up from germline, CDR1 is SGHNT and CDR2 is YYREEE (reference sequence). The CDR3 DNA reads TGTGCCAGCAGCTGGAAGCTAGCGGGAGGGCCCTCGGAGACCCAGTACTTC. Protein product: CASSWKLAGGPSETQYF.

This clonotype was seen a few times. V usage is TRBV18 and J usage is TRBJ2-7; tentatively, D is TRBD2 (5 bases). Deletions cut 0 bases from V and 5 bases from J, with 11 bases between. The CDR3 is made up of 14 amino acids. Germline V lookup: CDR1 KGHSH, CDR2 LQKENI. CDR3 in amino acids: CASSPPGNTNEQYF. In nucleotides, the CDR3 is TGTGCCAGCTCACCACCCGGGAATACGAACGAGCAGTACTTC.

As concerns this clonotype: One base away lies a much larger clone, so this may be a sequencing read error. CDR3 protein: CASSLTGGRDEQYF. The CDR3 nucleotides read TGTGCCAGCAGCTTAACTGGGGGGAGAGATGAGCAGTACTTC. The rearrangement joins TRBV7-3 to TRBJ2-7; the D gene is possibly TRBD2 (6 bases). This CDR3 contains 14 residues. From germline, CDR1 is SGHTA and CDR2 FQGTGA. Trimming took 0 bases from V and 7 from J, leaving 13 bases between them.

This clonotype has just a few counts. This sequence joins TRBV5-1 and TRBJ2-1; 10 positions match TRBD1. The last part of the DNA fits TRBJ2-7 better; the J call may be wrong. The CDR3 sequence is 17 residues long. Looked up from germline, CDR1 is SGHRS and CDR2 is YFSETQ. This CDR3 is CASSLGMDRGAYNEQYF. The CDR3 bases are TGCGCCAGCAGCTTGGGGATGGACAGGGGGGCTTACAATGAGCAGTACTTC.

There are a few counts of this clonotype. The V and J genes are TRBV12-3 or TRBV12-4 and TRBJ1-6, with D unresolved. CDR3 length: 14 amino acids. V was clipped by 7 bases and J by 5 bases, with 12 bases between them. Written as DNA, the CDR3 is TGTGCCAGCACCGATGGGCCTGATAATTCACCCCTCCACTTT. Encoded protein: CASTDGPDNSPLHF.

V usage is TRBV4-3 and J usage is TRBJ2-7, with D maybe TRBD1 (6 bases). Trimming took 2 bases from V and 4 from J, leaving 18 bases between them. CDR1 is LGHNA and CDR2 is YSLEER in the germline V gene. The CDR3 consists of 16 residues. The CDR3 here is CASSQIAGRGFYEQYF. CDR3 DNA: TGCGCCAGCAGCCAAATAGCCGGTAGGGGGTTTTACGAGCAGTACTTC.

The chain employs TRBV7-2 and TRBJ2-5, with unresolved D. Trimming removed 7 bases at V and 3 bases at J, with 15 bases between. CDR1 is SGHTA and CDR2 is FQGNSA in the germline V gene. This CDR3 has 14 residues. CDR3 coding DNA: TGTGCCAGCACCGAGATGCTCAATGAAGAGACCCAGTACTTC. Translated: CASTEMLNEETQYF.

CDR3 amino acids: CSAPQKTGLDTQYF. The CDR3 nucleotides read TGCAGTGCTCCCCAGAAGACGGGACTAGATACGCAGTATTTT. This chain connects TRBV20-1 to TRBJ2-3, with D possibly TRBD2 on 6 matching bases. The length of the CDR3 is 14 residues. The germline V gene has CDR1 DFQATT and CDR2 SNEGSKA (reference sequence). Deletions cut 5 bases from V and 5 bases from J, with 17 bases between.

The chain recombines TRBV6-5 with TRBJ2-7, with D possibly TRBD1 on 5 matching bases. V lost 7 bases and J 5 bases, leaving 15 bases between the germline ends. The germline V gene encodes CDR1 MNHEY and CDR2 SVGAGI. The CDR3 is 13 amino acids. For the CDR3, the DNA is TGTGCCAGCAACATTCTGGGGCTGGACGAGCAGTACTTC. As protein: CASNILGLDEQYF.